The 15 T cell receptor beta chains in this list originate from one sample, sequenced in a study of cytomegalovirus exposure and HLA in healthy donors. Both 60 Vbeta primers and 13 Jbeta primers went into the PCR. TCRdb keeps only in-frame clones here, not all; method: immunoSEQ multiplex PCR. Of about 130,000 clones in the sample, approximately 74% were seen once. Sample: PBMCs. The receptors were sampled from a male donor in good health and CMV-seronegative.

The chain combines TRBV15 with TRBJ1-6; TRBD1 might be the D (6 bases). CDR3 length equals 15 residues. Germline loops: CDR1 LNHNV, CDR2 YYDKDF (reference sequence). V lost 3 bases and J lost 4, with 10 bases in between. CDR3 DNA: TGTGCCACCAGCAGGGACAGACAATATAATTCACCCCTCCACTTT. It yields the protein CATSRDRQYNSPLHF.

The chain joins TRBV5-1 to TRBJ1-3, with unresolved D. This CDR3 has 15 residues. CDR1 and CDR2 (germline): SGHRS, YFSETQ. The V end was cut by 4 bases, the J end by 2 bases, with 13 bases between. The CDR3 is CASSPTAQAGNTIYF. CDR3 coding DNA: TGCGCCAGCAGCCCGACGGCTCAGGCTGGAAACACCATATATTTT. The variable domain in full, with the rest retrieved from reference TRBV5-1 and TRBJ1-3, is KAGVTQTPRYLIKTRGQQVTLSCSPISGHRSVSWYQQTPGQGLQFLFEYFSETQRNKGNFPGRFSGRQFSNSRSEMNVSTLELGDSALYLCASSPTAQAGNTIYFGEGSWLTVV.

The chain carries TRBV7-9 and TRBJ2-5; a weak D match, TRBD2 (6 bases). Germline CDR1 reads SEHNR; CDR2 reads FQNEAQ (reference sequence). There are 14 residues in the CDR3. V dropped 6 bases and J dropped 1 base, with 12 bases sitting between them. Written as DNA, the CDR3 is TGTGCCAGCAGGCAGGGACTCCCCCAAGAGACCCAGTACTTC. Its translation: CASRQGLPQETQYF.

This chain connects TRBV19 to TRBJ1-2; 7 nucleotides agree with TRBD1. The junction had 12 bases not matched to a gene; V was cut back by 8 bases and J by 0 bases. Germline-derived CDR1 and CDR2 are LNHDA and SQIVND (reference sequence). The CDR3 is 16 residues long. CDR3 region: CASQGGRATANYGYTF. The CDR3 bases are TGTGCCAGTCAGGGGGGCAGGGCAACCGCTAACTATGGCTACACCTTC. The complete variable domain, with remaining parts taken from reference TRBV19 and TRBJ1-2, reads DGGITQSPKYLFRKEGQNVTLSCEQNLNHDAMYWYRQDPGQGLRLIYYSQIVNDFQKGDIAEGYSVSREKKESFPLTVTSAQKNPTAFYLCASQGGRATANYGYTFGSGTRLTVV.

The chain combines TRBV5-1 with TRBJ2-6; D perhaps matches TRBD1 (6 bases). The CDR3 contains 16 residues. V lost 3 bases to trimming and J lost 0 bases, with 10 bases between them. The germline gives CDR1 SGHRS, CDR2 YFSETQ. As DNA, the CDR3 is TGCGCCAGCAGCTCCACAGGGATCTCTGGGGCCAACGTCCTGACTTTC. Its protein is CASSSTGISGANVLTF.

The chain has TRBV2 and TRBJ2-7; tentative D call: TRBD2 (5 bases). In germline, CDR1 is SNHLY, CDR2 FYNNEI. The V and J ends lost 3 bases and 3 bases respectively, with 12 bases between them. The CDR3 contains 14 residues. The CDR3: CASSDGEPIYEQYF. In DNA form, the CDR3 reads TGTGCCAGCAGTGACGGGGAGCCAATCTACGAGCAGTACTTC.

In nucleotides, the CDR3 is TGTGCCAGCAGCTTAGGTAGGACAGGGCACGGGGAGCTGTTTTTT. Translating it yields CASSLGRTGHGELFF. V is TRBV13 and J is TRBJ2-2; TRBD1 agrees at 8 bases. Trimming took 0 bases from V and 7 from J; bases not matched to a gene: 4. Germline V gene lookup returns CDR1 PRHDT and CDR2 FYEKMQ (reference sequence). The CDR3 spans 15 residues.

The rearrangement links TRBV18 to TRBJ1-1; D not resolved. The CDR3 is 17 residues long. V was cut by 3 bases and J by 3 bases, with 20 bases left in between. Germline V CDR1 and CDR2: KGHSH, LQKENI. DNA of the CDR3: TGTGCCAGCTCACCTCTCGTGGCTGGGCCCGGGGACACTGAAGCTTTCTTT. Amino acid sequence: CASSPLVAGPGDTEAFF.

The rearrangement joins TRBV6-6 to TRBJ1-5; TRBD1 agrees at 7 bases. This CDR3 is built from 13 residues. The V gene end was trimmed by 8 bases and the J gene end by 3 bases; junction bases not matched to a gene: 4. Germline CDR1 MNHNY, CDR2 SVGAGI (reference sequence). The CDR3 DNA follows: TGTGCCAGCCGACAGGGTAACAATCAGCCCCAGCATTTT. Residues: CASRQGNNQPQHF.

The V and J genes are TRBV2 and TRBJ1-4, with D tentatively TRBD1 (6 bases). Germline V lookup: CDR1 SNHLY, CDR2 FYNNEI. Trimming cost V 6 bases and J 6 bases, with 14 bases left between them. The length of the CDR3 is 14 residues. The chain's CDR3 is CASSSDRGDEKLFF. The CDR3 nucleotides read TGTGCCAGCAGCTCGGACAGAGGTGATGAAAAACTGTTTTTT.

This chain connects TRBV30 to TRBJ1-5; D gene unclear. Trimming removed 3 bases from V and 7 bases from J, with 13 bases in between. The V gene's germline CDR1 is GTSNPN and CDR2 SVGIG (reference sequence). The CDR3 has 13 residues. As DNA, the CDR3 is TGTGCCTGGAGCGAGGCACCTAGGCAGCCCCAGCATTTT. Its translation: CAWSEAPRQPQHF.

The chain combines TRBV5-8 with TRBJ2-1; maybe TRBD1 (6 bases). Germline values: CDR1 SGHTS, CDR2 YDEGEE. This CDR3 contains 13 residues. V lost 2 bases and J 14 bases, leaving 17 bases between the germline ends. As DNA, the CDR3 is TGTGCCAGCAGCTTCTATTTACAGGGTTCGAAGTTCTTC. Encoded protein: CASSFYLQGSKFF.

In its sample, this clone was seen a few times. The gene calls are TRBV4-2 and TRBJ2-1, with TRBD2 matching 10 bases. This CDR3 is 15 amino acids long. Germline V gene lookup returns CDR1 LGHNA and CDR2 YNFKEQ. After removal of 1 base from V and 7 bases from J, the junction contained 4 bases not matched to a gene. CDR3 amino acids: CASSQGLAGGNEQFF. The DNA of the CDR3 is TGTGCCAGCAGCCAAGGGTTAGCGGGAGGTAATGAGCAGTTCTTC.

CDR3 sequence: CASTVSPDTDEQYF. CDR3 nucleotides: TGTGCCAGTACCGTATCTCCGGACACAGACGAGCAGTACTTC. The chain employs TRBV19 and TRBJ2-7, with TRBD1 as a possible D gene (5 bases). CDR1 is LNHDA, CDR2 SQIVND, per germline (reference sequence). The CDR3 covers 14 residues. V was shortened by 7 bases and J by 5 bases, with 18 bases between the two germline ends. Drawing the rest from reference TRBV19 and TRBJ2-7, the complete variable domain is DGGITQSPKYLFRKEGQNVTLSCEQNLNHDAMYWYRQDPGQGLRLIYYSQIVNDFQKGDIAEGYSVSREKKESFPLTVTSAQKNPTAFYLCASTVSPDTDEQYFGPGTRLTVT.

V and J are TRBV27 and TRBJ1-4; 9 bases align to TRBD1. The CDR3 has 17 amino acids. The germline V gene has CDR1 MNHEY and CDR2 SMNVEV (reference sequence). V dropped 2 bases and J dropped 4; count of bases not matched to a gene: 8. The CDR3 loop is CASSLIYRGRGNEKLFF. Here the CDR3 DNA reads TGTGCCAGCAGTTTAATTTACAGGGGGCGCGGTAATGAAAAACTGTTTTTT.